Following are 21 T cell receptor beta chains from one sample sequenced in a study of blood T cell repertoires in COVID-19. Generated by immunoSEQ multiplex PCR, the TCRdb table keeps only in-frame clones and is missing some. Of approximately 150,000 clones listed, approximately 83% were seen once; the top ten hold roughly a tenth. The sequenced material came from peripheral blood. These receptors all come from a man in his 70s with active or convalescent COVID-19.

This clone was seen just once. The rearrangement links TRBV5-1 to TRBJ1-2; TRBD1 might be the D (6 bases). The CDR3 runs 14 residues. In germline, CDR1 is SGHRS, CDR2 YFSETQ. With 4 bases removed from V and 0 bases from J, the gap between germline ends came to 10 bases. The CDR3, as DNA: TGCGCCAGCAGCCTAGGGGACACTAACTATGGCTACACCTTC. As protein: CASSLGDTNYGYTF.

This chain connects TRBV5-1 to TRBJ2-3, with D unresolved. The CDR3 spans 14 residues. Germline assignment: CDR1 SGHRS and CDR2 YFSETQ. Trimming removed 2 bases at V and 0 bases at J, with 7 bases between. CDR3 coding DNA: TGCGCCAGCAGCTTCGTTGAGAGCACAGATACGCAGTATTTT. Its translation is CASSFVESTDTQYF.

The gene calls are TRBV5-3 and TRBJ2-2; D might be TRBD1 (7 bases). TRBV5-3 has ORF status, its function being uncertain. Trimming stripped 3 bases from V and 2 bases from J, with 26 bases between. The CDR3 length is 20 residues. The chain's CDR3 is CARSYRGPDGSGNNTGELFF. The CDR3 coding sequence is TGTGCCAGAAGCTACAGGGGTCCAGACGGTAGCGGTAATAACACCGGGGAGCTGTTTTTT.

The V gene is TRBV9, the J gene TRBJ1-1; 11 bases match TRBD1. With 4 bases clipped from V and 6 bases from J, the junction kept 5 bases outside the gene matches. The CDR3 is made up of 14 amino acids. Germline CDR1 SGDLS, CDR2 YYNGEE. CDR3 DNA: TGTGCCAGCAGCTCCCGGGACAGGGGGGCTGAAGCTTTCTTT. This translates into CASSSRDRGAEAFF. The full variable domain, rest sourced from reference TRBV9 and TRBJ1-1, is DSGVTQTPKHLITATGQRVTLRCSPRSGDLSVYWYQQSLDQGLQFLIQYYNGEERAKGNILERFSAQQFPDLHSELNLSSLELGDSALYFCASSSRDRGAEAFFGQGTRLTVV.

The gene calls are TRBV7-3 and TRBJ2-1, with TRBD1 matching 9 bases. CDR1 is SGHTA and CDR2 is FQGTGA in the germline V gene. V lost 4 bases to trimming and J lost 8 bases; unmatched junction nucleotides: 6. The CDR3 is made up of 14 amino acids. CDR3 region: CASSSGDRAHEQFF. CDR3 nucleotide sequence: TGTGCCAGCAGCTCCGGGGACAGGGCCCATGAGCAGTTCTTC.

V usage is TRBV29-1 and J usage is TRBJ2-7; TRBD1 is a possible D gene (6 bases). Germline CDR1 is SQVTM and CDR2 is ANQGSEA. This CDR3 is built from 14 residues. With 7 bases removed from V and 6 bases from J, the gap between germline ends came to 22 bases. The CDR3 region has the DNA TGCAGCGGCGGAGACAGGACCTCGCCCGCCGAGCAGTACTTC. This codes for CSGGDRTSPAEQYF.

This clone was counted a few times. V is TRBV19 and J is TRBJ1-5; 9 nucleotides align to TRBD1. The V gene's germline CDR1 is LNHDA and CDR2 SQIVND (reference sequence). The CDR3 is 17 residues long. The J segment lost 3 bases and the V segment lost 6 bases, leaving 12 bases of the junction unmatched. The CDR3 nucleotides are TGTGCCAGTAGAATGGGGACAGGGTATGTGTACAATCAGCCCCAGCATTTT. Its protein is CASRMGTGYVYNQPQHF.

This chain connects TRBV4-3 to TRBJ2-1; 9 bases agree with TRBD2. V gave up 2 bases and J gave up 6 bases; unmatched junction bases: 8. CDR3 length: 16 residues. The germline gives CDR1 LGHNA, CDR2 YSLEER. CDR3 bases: TGCGCCAGCAGCCAATTAGCGGGGGCTCGCGGCAATGAGCAGTTCTTC. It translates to CASSQLAGARGNEQFF.

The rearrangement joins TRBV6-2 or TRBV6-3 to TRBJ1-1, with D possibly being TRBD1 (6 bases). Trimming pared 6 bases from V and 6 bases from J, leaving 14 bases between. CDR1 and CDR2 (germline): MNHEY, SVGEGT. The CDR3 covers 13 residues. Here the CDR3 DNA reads TGTGCCAGCAGCCCGGGGGCCTTGGCTGAAGCTTTCTTT. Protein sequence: CASSPGALAEAFF.

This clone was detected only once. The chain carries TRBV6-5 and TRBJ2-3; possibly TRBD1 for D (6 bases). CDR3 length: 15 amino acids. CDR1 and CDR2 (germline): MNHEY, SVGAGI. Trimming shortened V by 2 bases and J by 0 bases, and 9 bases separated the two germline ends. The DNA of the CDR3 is TGTGCCAGCAGTTACGGGACATGGAGCACAGATACGCAGTATTTT. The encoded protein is CASSYGTWSTDTQYF.

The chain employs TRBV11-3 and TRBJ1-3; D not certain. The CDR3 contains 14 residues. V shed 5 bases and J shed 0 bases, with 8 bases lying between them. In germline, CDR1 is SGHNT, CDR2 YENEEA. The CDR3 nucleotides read TGTGCCAGCAGCGATGTGAGCTCTGGAAACACCATATATTTT. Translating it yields CASSDVSSGNTIYF.

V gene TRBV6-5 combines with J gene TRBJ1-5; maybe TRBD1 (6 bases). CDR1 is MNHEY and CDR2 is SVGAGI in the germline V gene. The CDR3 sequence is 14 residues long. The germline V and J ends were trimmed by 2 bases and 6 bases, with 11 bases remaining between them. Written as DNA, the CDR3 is TGTGCCAGCAGTTACAAGGGGGGGACTCAGCCCCAGCATTTT. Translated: CASSYKGGTQPQHF.

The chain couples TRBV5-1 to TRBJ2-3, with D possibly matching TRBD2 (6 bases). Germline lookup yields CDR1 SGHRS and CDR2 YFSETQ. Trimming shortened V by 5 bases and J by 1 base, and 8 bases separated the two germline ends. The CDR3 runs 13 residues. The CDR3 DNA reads TGCGCCAGCAGGGGGGAGGGCACAGATACGCAGTATTTT. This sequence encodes CASRGEGTDTQYF.

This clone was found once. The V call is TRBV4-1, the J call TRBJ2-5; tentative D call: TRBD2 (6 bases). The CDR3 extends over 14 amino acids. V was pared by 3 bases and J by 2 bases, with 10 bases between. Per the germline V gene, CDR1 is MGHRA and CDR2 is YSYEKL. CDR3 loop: CASSQGLLQETQYF. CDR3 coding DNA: TGCGCCAGCAGCCAGGGACTTCTACAAGAGACCCAGTACTTC.

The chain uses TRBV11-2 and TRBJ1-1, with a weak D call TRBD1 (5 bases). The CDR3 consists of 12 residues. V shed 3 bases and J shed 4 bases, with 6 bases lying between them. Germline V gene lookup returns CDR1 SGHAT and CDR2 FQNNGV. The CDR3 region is CASSFQGTEAFF. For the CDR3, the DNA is TGTGCCAGCAGCTTCCAGGGCACTGAAGCTTTCTTT.

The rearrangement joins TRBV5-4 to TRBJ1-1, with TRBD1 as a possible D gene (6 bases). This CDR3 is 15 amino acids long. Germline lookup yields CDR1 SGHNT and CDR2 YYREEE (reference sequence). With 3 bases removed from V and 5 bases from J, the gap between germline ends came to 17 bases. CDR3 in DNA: TGTGCCAGCAGCTCACCCCTTCAGGGGTGGACTGAAGCTTTCTTT. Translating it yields CASSSPLQGWTEAFF.

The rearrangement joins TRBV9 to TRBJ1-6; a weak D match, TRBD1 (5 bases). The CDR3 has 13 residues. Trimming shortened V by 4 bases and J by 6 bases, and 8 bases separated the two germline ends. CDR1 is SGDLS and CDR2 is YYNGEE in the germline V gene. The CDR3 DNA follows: TGTGCCAGCAGCTGGGGGGGTAATTCACCCCTCCACTTT. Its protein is CASSWGGNSPLHF.

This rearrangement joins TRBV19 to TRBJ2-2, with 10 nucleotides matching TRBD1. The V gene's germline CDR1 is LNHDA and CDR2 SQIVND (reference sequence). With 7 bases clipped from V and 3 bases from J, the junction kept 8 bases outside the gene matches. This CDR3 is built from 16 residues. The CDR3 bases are TGTGCCAGTACCCCCGACAGGGGGCTTGACACCGGGGAGCTGTTTTTT. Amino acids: CASTPDRGLDTGELFF.

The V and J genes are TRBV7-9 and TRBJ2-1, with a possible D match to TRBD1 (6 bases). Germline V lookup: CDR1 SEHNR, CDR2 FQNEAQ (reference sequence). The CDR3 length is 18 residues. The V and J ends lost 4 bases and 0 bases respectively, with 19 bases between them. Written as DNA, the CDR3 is TGTGCCAGCAGCTATTACCCGTGGGGGCAGAGCTCCTACAATGAGCAGTTCTTC. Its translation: CASSYYPWGQSSYNEQFF.

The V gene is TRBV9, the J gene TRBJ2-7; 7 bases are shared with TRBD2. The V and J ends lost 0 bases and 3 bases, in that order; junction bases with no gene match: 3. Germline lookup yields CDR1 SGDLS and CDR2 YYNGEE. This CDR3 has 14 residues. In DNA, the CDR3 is TGTGCCAGCAGCGTAGCTGGGGGGGGCTACGAGCAGTACTTC. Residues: CASSVAGGGYEQYF.

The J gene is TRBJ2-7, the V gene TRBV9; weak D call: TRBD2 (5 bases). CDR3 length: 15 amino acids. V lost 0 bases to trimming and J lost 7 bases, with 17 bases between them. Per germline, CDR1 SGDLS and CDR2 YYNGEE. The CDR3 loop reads CASSVAGTDGGEQYF. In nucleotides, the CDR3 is TGTGCCAGCAGCGTAGCCGGCACCGACGGCGGGGAGCAGTACTTC.